The rows below give T cell receptor beta chains drawn from one sample of a study of shared clonotypes between healthy human individuals. TCRdb's copy holds only in-frame clones and misses some; the assay was immunoSEQ multiplex PCR. In the table there are a few million clones, approximately 95% of which are singletons. The sequencing input was naive CD4+ T cells from PBMCs. The source of these receptors is a man aged 18 to 29 in good health. Some clones in this sample may be carry-over from other donors' samples. Each CDR3 is given with its conserved first and last residue. D genes are given only for firm matches. A clone size is listed for some rows: how often the clone was seen (once, few, many), or a class if it is expanded.

abundance | j_gene | v_gene | len | d_gene | CDR3nt | CDR3aa
NA | TRBJ1-2 | TRBV11-2 | 14 | NA | TGTGCCAGCAGCGATGGACCCATGGGATATGGCTACACCTTC | CASSDGPMGYGYTF
NA | TRBJ2-7 | TRBV13 | 12 | NA | TGTGCCAGCAGCTTAGGGGCAATTCGTCCGACATTC | CASSLGAIRPTF
NA | TRBJ2-1 | TRBV11-3 | 17 | TRBD2 | TGTGCCAGCAGCTTAGGGACTAGCGCCATCTCCTACAATGAGCAGTTCTTC | CASSLGTSAISYNEQFF
NA | TRBJ1-5 | TRBV28 | 16 | TRBD1 | TGTGCCAGCAGTTTGGCGGGACAGGTACGGAATCAGCCCCAGCATTTT | CASSLAGQVRNQPQHF
NA | TRBJ2-3 | TRBV7-6 | 19 | TRBD2 | TGTGCCAGCAGCTCAACTCCCGGGACTAGCGGGATGGTAACAGATACGCAGTATTTT | CASSSTPGTSGMVTDTQYF
few | TRBJ2-2 | TRBV5-5 | 14 | NA | TGTGCCAGCAGCTTGGGTGGGCACACCGGGGAGCTGTTTTTT | CASSLGGHTGELFF
once | TRBJ1-2 | TRBV6-1 | 15 | NA | TGTGCCAGCAGGCTAAACGGGACACCGAACTATGGCTACACCTTC | CASRLNGTPNYGYTF
NA | TRBJ1-2 | TRBV27 | 17 | NA | TGTGCCAGCAGCCTGGGGAGGGGAGTTCCTACGTTGTATGGCTACACCTTC | CASSLGRGVPTLYGYTF
NA | TRBJ2-1 | TRBV4-3 | 18 | TRBD2 | TGCGCCAGCAGCCAAGTTGCGGGAGGGCCGAGCTCCTACAATGAGCAGTTCTTC | CASSQVAGGPSSYNEQFF
NA | TRBJ2-5 | TRBV5-1 | 15 | TRBD1 | TGCGCCAGCAGCTTGGGACAGGGTGCGGGCGAGACCCAGTACTTC | CASSLGQGAGETQYF
NA | TRBJ1-2 | TRBV2 | 18 | NA | TGTGCCAGCAGTGAAGCGAAAACTTACACGGGATCGGACTATGGCTACACCTTC | CASSEAKTYTGSDYGYTF